The TCR beta chain described here comes from a study of identical twins. This clonotype was detected a few times. CDR1 is MNHNS, CDR2 SASEGT, per germline. The CDR3 spans 13 residues. With 5 bases clipped from V and 5 bases from J, the junction kept 4 bases outside the gene matches. TCRdb ran MiXCR on the 5' RACE reads and lists one entry per CDR3 protein. The repertoire has 510,000 or so distinct CDR3 sequences, over 12% of them found once; the top ten carry about 0.47%. The sample was also reused in another study, on yellow fever vaccine responses in identical twins.

This clonotype was obtained from a woman between 18 and 30 years old in good health. What was sequenced was CD4+ T cells sorted from blood. This chain links TRBV6-1 with TRBJ2-7; TRBD1 matches at 9 bases. The CDR3 reads CASSIGTGNEQYV. CDR3 nucleotides: TGTGCCAGCAGTATCGGGACAGGGAACGAGCAGTACGTC.